This passage covers 3 T cell receptor beta chains from one sample sequenced in a study of T cells after yellow fever vaccination. Via MiXCR, TCRdb re-called the 5' RACE reads, giving one row per CDR3 protein. The data hold under 550,000 distinct CDR3 sequences, with 21% observed a single time. Specimen: PBMCs, collected less than 25 days after the first yellow fever vaccination. The origin of the receptors is a man younger than 35 who received the YFV17D yellow fever vaccine.

The sample holds a few counts of this clonotype. The chain combines TRBV4-3 with TRBJ2-6, with D unclear. Germline lookup yields CDR1 LGHNA and CDR2 YSLEER. The CDR3 extends over 16 amino acids. Trimming removed 3 bases from V and 2 bases from J, with 11 bases in between. For the CDR3, the DNA is TGCGCCAGCAGCCACGAGAGAGGAGCTGGGGCCAACGTCCTGACTTTC. Protein sequence: CASSHERGAGANVLTF.

This clonotype showed up just a few times. The rearrangement joins TRBV20-1 to TRBJ2-7; D possibly corresponds to TRBD1 (6 bases). There are 14 residues in the CDR3. Germline V CDR1 and CDR2: DFQATT, SNEGSKA (reference sequence). The V end lost 0 bases, the J end lost 7 bases, and 16 bases lay between the germline ends. The CDR3: CSARDSAGVGEQYF. The DNA of the CDR3 is TGCAGTGCTAGAGATTCGGCAGGGGTTGGGGAGCAGTACTTC.

This chain joins TRBV28 and TRBJ1-2; perhaps TRBD1 as D (5 bases). The CDR3 has 13 residues. CDR1 and CDR2 from the germline V gene are MDHEN and SYDVKM. Deletions cut 2 bases from V and 6 bases from J, with 10 bases between. The CDR3 coding sequence is TGTGCCAGCAGTTTAGCAGGGTACGATGGCTACACCTTC. Translating gives CASSLAGYDGYTF.